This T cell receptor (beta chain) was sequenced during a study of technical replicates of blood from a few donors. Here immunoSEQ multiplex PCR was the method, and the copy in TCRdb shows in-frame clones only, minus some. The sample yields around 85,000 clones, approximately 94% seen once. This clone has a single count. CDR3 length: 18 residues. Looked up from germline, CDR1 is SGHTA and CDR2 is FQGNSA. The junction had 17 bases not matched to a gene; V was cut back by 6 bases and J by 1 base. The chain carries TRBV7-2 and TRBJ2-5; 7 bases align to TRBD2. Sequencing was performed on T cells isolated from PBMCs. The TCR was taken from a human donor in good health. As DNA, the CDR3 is TGTGCCAGCAGTCCCGGACTGAGGACTAGGGCCGTCCAAGAGACCCAGTACTTC. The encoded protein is CASSPGLRTRAVQETQYF.